Listed here are 27 T cell receptor beta chains from one sample, sequenced in a study of CD8+CD57+ T cells in acquired aplastic anemia (dated by TCRdb to the late 2010s). Instrument used: Illumina HiSeq 2000. Profiling of TCR beta VDJ combinations and CDR3 sequences used genomic DNA as the template. TCRdb passed the public sequencing reads through fastp at Q25 and MiXCR, retaining productive beta sequences. Entries that share a CDR3 protein sequence are merged under the most common genes and DNA. For this sample there are some 210,000 distinct CDR3 sequences; 60% to 65% appear just once. Approximately 32% of the sample comes from the top ten. Material for sequencing was sorted CD4+, CD8+, or CD8+CD57+ T cells (not recorded which) from PBMCs. These receptors came from a human donor in good health.

This clonotype was observed at least ten times. The V and J genes are TRBV7-2 and TRBJ1-5, with 7 positions matching TRBD1. V was pared by 1 base and J by 4 bases, with 4 bases of the junction left unmatched. Germline CDR1 SGHTA, CDR2 FQGNSA. CDR3 length equals 15 residues. CDR3 DNA sequence: TGTGCCAGCAGCTTAGTGGACAGGCCGAATCAGCCCCAGCATTTT. The encoded protein is CASSLVDRPNQPQHF.

The table lists this clonotype with many counts. J is TRBJ2-7 and V is TRBV11-3; TRBD1 matches at 7 bases. Germline loops: CDR1 SGHNT, CDR2 YENEEA. This CDR3 has 14 amino acids. V dropped 4 bases and J dropped 0; count of bases not matched to a gene: 3. This chain's CDR3 is CASSSHRGSYEQYF. The CDR3 DNA follows: TGTGCCAGCAGCTCGCACAGGGGCTCCTACGAGCAGTACTTC.

The V and J genes are TRBV20-1 and TRBJ2-1, with TRBD1 as a possible D gene (6 bases). Germline CDR1 reads DFQATT; CDR2 reads SNEGSKA (reference sequence). V was cut by 7 bases and J by 6 bases, with 19 bases left in between. CDR3 length equals 14 residues. CDR3 sequence: CSGRSGARGNEQFF. CDR3 in DNA: TGCAGTGGGAGGTCAGGGGCCCGAGGCAATGAGCAGTTCTTC.

In its sample, this clonotype was seen many times. V usage is TRBV7-8 and J usage is TRBJ1-1; the match to TRBD1 covers 7 bases. Germline trimming cut 2 bases from V and 1 base from J; bases unmatched to any gene: 4. There are 15 residues in the CDR3. Germline-derived CDR1 and CDR2 are SGHVS and FQNEAQ. The CDR3 region is CASSLKGTENTEAFF. CDR3 in DNA: TGTGCCAGCAGCTTAAAGGGGACAGAGAACACTGAAGCTTTCTTT.

DNA of the CDR3: TGTGCCAGCCAGGACAGGGCCTACGAGCAGTACTTC. Amino acids: CASQDRAYEQYF. The chain uses TRBV11-2 and TRBJ2-7, with TRBD1 matching over 8 bases. The V gene's germline CDR1 is SGHAT and CDR2 FQNNGV. CDR3 length equals 12 residues. Trimming at V came to 8 bases and at J to 2 bases, leaving 2 bases not matched to a gene.

This clonotype was observed once. The chain employs TRBV19 and TRBJ1-1; a possible D gene is TRBD1 (5 bases). The CDR3 is 15 amino acids. Germline V lookup: CDR1 LNHDA, CDR2 SQIVND (reference sequence). Trimming cost V 6 bases and J 5 bases, with 19 bases left between them. CDR3 coding DNA: TGTGCCAGTAGGAGAAGGTATCCGGGGGAAACTGAAGCTTTCTTT. Translating gives CASRRRYPGETEAFF.

This clonotype was recorded at least ten times. This sequence joins TRBV6-6 and TRBJ2-3; TRBD2 agrees at 11 bases. The CDR3 extends over 15 amino acids. Germline-derived CDR1 and CDR2 are MNHNY and SVGAGI (reference sequence). Germline trimming cut 0 bases from V and 6 bases from J; bases unmatched to any gene: 2. The chain's CDR3 is CASSYSGLAGDTQYF. The CDR3 nucleotides are TGTGCCAGCAGTTACTCCGGACTAGCGGGTGATACGCAGTATTTT.

The chain recombines TRBV7-9 with TRBJ2-5; D unclear. Trimming pared 3 bases from V and 5 bases from J, leaving 7 bases between. This CDR3 spans 12 amino acids. Looked up from germline, CDR1 is SEHNR and CDR2 is FQNEAQ (reference sequence). CDR3 sequence: CASSLFGETQYF. The DNA of the CDR3 is TGTGCCAGCAGCTTGTTTGGGGAGACCCAGTACTTC.

About this clonotype: At one end the junction does not follow the germline gene, possibly because of a read error. This chain uses TRBV12-3 or TRBV12-4 with TRBJ1-2, with D uncertain. The CDR3 covers 11 residues. CDR3 residues: CASSLGFGGSF. The CDR3 DNA follows: TGTGCCAGCAGTTTAGGCTTTGGCGGCTCCTTC.

In this sample, this clonotype turned up once. The rearrangement joins TRBV20-1 to TRBJ2-7, with D perhaps TRBD2 (5 bases). The germline V gene encodes CDR1 DFQATT and CDR2 SNEGSKA (reference sequence). Trimming took 5 bases from V and 6 from J, leaving 11 bases between them. CDR3 length: 11 residues. Here the CDR3 DNA reads TGCAGTGCTGCGGACTTTCCCGAGCAGTACTTC. The encoded protein is CSAADFPEQYF.

The chain uses TRBV2 and TRBJ1-2, with D unclear. V was cut by 0 bases and J by 2 bases, with 13 bases left in between. CDR3 length equals 16 residues. CDR1 SNHLY and CDR2 FYNNEI come from the germline V gene. The CDR3 loop is CASSEATYPPNYGYTF. The CDR3 nucleotides are TGTGCCAGCAGTGAAGCGACATACCCACCGAACTATGGCTACACCTTC. Full variable domain (rest looked up from reference TRBV2 and TRBJ1-2): EPEVTQTPSHQVTQMGQEVILRCVPISNHLYFYWYRQILGQKVEFLVSFYNNEISEKSEIFDDQFSVERPDGSNFTLKIRSTKLEDSAMYFCASSEATYPPNYGYTFGSGTRLTVV.

In its sample, this clonotype was seen once. The chain combines TRBV19 with TRBJ1-1, with D tentatively TRBD1 (5 bases). The germline V gene encodes CDR1 LNHDA and CDR2 SQIVND (reference sequence). The CDR3 has 15 amino acids. V was pared by 5 bases and J by 1 base, with 14 bases between. In DNA, the CDR3 is TGTGCCAGTAGTGTGGACACTGAGTGGAACACTGAAGCTTTCTTT. Encoded protein: CASSVDTEWNTEAFF.

The sample holds a few counts of this clonotype. The genes are TRBV4-3 and TRBJ2-2, with D maybe TRBD2 (6 bases). The CDR3 runs to 17 residues. Per the germline V gene, CDR1 is LGHNA and CDR2 is YSLEER. Trimming left V 2 bases short and J 4 bases short, with 17 bases between. CDR3 region: CASSQPTGGFGTGELFF. The CDR3 DNA follows: TGCGCCAGCAGCCAACCGACCGGGGGATTCGGCACCGGGGAGCTGTTTTTT.

There are many counts of this clonotype. The chain joins TRBV7-6 to TRBJ1-2, with D possibly being TRBD1 (5 bases). The CDR3 sequence is 13 residues long. The V end was cut by 5 bases, the J end by 6 bases, with 13 bases between. Germline CDR1 SGHVS, CDR2 FNYEAQ. The CDR3 loop is CASSPGGFDGYTF. The CDR3 bases are TGTGCCAGCAGCCCCGGGGGGTTTGATGGCTACACCTTC.

The gene calls are TRBV29-1 and TRBJ1-5, with D possibly being TRBD1 (6 bases). The CDR3 sequence is 13 residues long. Trimming removed 8 bases from V and 7 bases from J, with 18 bases in between. The germline gives CDR1 SQVTM, CDR2 ANQGSEA. The CDR3 here is CSYLQGVGQPQHF. CDR3 nucleotide sequence: TGCAGCTACCTACAGGGAGTAGGGCAGCCCCAGCATTTT.

CDR3 loop: CASSAPTQVAEAFF. CDR3 nucleotide sequence: TGTGCCAGCAGTGCTCCCACCCAGGTCGCTGAAGCTTTCTTT. This chain connects TRBV2 to TRBJ1-1; D remains ambiguous. The CDR3 extends over 14 amino acids. CDR1 SNHLY and CDR2 FYNNEI come from the germline V gene. V dropped 4 bases and J dropped 6 bases, with 15 bases sitting between them.

This clonotype was picked up one time. The chain couples TRBV20-1 to TRBJ2-3; 11 nucleotides match TRBD2. V lost 3 bases, J lost 0 bases, and 5 bases stayed unmatched. Germline CDR1 reads DFQATT; CDR2 reads SNEGSKA (reference sequence). CDR3 length: 16 amino acids. The CDR3 coding sequence is TGCAGTGCTAGCCCCTGGACTAGCGGGAGCACAGATACGCAGTATTTT. It encodes CSASPWTSGSTDTQYF.

The chain employs TRBV20-1 and TRBJ2-7, with D perhaps matching TRBD1 or TRBD2 (5 bases each). Trimming took 2 bases from V and 3 from J, leaving 29 bases between them. The CDR3 runs to 19 residues. Germline V lookup: CDR1 DFQATT, CDR2 SNEGSKA (reference sequence). The CDR3 coding sequence is TGCAGTGCTAGATCTCCTGGGGCCGGCCGGGATTTTAGCGTCTACGAGCAGTACTTC. Its translation: CSARSPGAGRDFSVYEQYF.

The CDR3 protein is CASSMGDRLNTEAFF. CDR3 nucleotide sequence: TGTGCCAGCAGCATGGGGGACAGGTTGAACACTGAAGCTTTCTTT. The chain has TRBV7-2 and TRBJ1-1, with 8 nucleotides matching TRBD1. The CDR3 totals 15 residues. Germline loops: CDR1 SGHTA, CDR2 FQGNSA. V lost 5 bases to trimming and J lost 0 bases; unmatched junction nucleotides: 5.

This chain connects TRBV29-1 to TRBJ1-4; the D gene is possibly TRBD1 (5 bases). Trimming removed 7 bases from V and 2 bases from J, with 23 bases in between. This CDR3 is 17 amino acids long. The germline CDR1 and CDR2 sequences are SQVTM and ANQGSEA. DNA of the CDR3: TGCAGCGCCACCCTAGCGGGGGTTGTATCGACTAATGAAAAACTGTTTTTT. It codes for CSATLAGVVSTNEKLFF.

This clonotype is a singleton in its sample. The chain carries TRBV25-1 and TRBJ1-6; no clear D. The ends were cut back, 5 bases at V and 7 bases at J, with 9 bases in the middle. The germline CDR1 and CDR2 sequences are MGHDK and SYGVNS. This CDR3 has 13 amino acids. CDR3 in amino acids: CASSTKQNSPLHF. The CDR3 DNA sequence: TGTGCCAGCAGTACCAAGCAAAATTCACCCCTCCACTTT.

This clonotype was observed a few times. The chain carries TRBV9 and TRBJ2-1; perhaps TRBD2 as D (6 bases). V was pared by 4 bases and J by 11 bases, with 13 bases between. CDR3 length equals 12 residues. Germline assignment: CDR1 SGDLS and CDR2 YYNGEE. DNA for the CDR3: TGTGCCAGCAGCTCCTACGGGGGACAGCAGTTCTTC. It encodes CASSSYGGQQFF. Using reference TRBV9 and TRBJ2-1 for the parts outside the CDR3, the full variable domain is DSGVTQTPKHLITATGQRVTLRCSPRSGDLSVYWYQQSLDQGLQFLIQYYNGEERAKGNILERFSAQQFPDLHSELNLSSLELGDSALYFCASSSYGGQQFFGPGTRLTVL.

The chain links TRBV29-1 to TRBJ2-7, with 9 positions matching TRBD1. CDR1 is SQVTM, CDR2 ANQGSEA, per germline. V shed 3 bases, J shed 3 bases, and the junction held 6 bases outside the gene matches. The CDR3 has 14 residues. DNA of the CDR3: TGCAGCGTTGATCCGACAGGGGGTTTCTACGAGCAGTACTTC. This gives the protein CSVDPTGGFYEQYF.

This clonotype came up many times. The DNA of the CDR3 is TGTGCCAGCAGTGAATCCGGACTAGCCGAGCAGTACTTC. It specifies CASSESGLAEQYF. The V gene is TRBV6-4, the J gene TRBJ2-7; 8 nucleotides agree with TRBD2. V trimming: 3 bases; J trimming: 6 bases; junction bases outside the gene matches: 4. The CDR3 is 13 amino acids. The germline V gene has CDR1 MRHNA and CDR2 SNTAGT.

The chain uses TRBV25-1 and TRBJ1-5, with TRBD1 matching 7 bases. Germline V CDR1 and CDR2: MGHDK, SYGVNS. The CDR3 is made up of 14 amino acids. J lost 3 bases, V lost 4 bases, and 3 bases had no gene match. The CDR3, as DNA: TGTGCCAGCAGTGTAACAGGGGTCAATCAGCCCCAGCATTTT. It codes for CASSVTGVNQPQHF.

The V call is TRBV19, the J call TRBJ2-3, with TRBD2 identical over 11 bases. This CDR3 comprises 16 residues. CDR1 and CDR2 from the germline V gene are LNHDA and SQIVND (reference sequence). V lost 7 bases, J lost 4 bases, and 10 bases stayed unmatched. The CDR3 DNA reads TGTGCCAGTAAGACCCGAGCTAGCGGGGGGCCAGATACGCAGTATTTT. The encoded protein is CASKTRASGGPDTQYF. Combining the CDR3 with reference TRBV19 and TRBJ2-3 gives the whole variable domain DGGITQSPKYLFRKEGQNVTLSCEQNLNHDAMYWYRQDPGQGLRLIYYSQIVNDFQKGDIAEGYSVSREKKESFPLTVTSAQKNPTAFYLCASKTRASGGPDTQYFGPGTRLTVL.

This clonotype has more than one count but fewer than ten. This rearrangement joins TRBV7-8 to TRBJ1-1; D gene ambiguous. The CDR3 spans 16 residues. Per the germline V gene, CDR1 is SGHVS and CDR2 is FQNEAQ. The V end was cut by 0 bases, the J end by 4 bases, with 15 bases between. In DNA form, the CDR3 reads TGTGCCAGCAGCTTAGCGGTGGTGTTTGGGAGCACTGAAGCTTTCTTT. Its protein product is CASSLAVVFGSTEAFF.